The T cell receptor (beta chain) under discussion was sequenced for a study of blood T cell repertoires in COVID-19. As for the study in general: Whether acute or convalescent, the COVID-19 samples came from the United States, Italy and Spain. The analysed material was cDNA or gDNA that came from T cells, B-cell-depleted T cells, or PBMCs.

In the source study's methods: From reference gene primer amplification, estimates of nucleated cell counts were derived. Clones were read by immunoSEQ multiplex PCR, and TCRdb kept only the in-frame ones, dropping some. For V, J and clone size, that table is used; D and trimming come from the DNA. This table has about 64,000 clones, approximately 88% appearing once. With V trimmed by 5 bases and J by 4 bases, 4 bases remained unmatched. The V gene's germline CDR1 is MNHEY and CDR2 SMNVEV (reference sequence). The length of the CDR3 is 15 residues. Only one count was recorded for this clone. The chain carries TRBV27 and TRBJ1-5, with TRBD1 identical over 11 bases. The sequencing input was peripheral blood. This sequence originates from a woman aged 60 to 75 with COVID-19, enrolled during active disease. The CDR3 DNA reads TGTGCCAGCAGTAACGGGGACAGGGGGAATCAGCCCCAGCATTTT. This translates into CASSNGDRGNQPQHF.